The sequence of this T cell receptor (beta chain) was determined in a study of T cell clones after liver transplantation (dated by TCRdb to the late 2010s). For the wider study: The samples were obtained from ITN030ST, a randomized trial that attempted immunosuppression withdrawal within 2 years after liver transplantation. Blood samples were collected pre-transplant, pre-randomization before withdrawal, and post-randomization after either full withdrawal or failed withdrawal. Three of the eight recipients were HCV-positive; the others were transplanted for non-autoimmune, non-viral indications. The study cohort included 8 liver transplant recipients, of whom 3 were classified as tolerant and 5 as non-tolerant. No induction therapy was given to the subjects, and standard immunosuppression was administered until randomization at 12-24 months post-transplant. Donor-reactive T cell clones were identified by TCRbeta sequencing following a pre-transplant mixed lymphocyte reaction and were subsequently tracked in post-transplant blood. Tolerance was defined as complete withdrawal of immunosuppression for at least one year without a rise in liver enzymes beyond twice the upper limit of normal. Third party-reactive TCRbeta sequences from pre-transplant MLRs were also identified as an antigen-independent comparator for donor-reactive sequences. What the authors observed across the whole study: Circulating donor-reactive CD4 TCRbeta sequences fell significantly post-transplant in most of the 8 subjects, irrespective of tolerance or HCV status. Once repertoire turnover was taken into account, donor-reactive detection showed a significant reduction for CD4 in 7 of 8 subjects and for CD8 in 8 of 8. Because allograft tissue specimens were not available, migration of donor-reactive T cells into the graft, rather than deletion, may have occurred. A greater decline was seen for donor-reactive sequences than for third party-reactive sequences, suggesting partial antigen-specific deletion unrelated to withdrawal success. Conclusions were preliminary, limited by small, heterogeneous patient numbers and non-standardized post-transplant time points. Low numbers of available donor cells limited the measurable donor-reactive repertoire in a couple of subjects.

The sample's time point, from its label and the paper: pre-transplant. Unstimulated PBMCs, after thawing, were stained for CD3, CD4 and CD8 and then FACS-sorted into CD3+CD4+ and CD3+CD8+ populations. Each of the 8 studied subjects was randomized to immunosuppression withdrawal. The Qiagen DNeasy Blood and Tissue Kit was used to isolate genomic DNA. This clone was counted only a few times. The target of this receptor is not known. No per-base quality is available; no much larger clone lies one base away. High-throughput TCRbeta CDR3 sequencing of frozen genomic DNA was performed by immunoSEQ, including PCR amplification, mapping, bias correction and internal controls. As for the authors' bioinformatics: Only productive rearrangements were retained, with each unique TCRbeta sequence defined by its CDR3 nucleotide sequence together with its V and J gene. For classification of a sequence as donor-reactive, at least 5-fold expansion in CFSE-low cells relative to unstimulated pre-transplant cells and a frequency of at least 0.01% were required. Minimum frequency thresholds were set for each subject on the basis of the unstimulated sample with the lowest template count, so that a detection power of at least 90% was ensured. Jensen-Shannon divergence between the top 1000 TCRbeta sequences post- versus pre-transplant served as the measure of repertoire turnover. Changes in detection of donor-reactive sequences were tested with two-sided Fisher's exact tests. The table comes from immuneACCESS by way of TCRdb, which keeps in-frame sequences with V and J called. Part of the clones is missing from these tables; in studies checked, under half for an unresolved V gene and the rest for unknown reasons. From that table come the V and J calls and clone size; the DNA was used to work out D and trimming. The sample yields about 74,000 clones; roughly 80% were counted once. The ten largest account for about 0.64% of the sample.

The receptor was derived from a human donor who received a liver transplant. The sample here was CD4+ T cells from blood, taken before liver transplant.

This receptor carries the CDR3 CASSPRGQGETEAFF. The DNA sequence is given as TGTGCCAGCAGTCCACGAGGACAGGGCGAAACTGAAGCTTTCTTT. This sequence uses TRBV28 and TRBJ1-1; 8 bases in the junction line up with TRBD1. V is cut back by 5 bases and J by 5 bases, with 10 bases in the junction unmatched. As encoded in the germline V gene, CDR1 is MDHEN while CDR2 is SYDVKM. Including cysteine and phenylalanine, the CDR3 has 15 amino acids. The kept DNA is CDR3 alone, 45 bases in frame from the first base.